Described below is a single TCR beta chain sequence and its context. The record originates from a study of blood T cell repertoires in COVID-19. Across the whole study: The United States, Italy and Spain supplied acute and convalescent COVID-19 samples.

In the authors' workflow: For nucleated cells, counts were estimated from reference gene primer amplification. Assay: immunoSEQ multiplex PCR; the TCRdb copy retains only in-frame clones and omits some. That table is the source of V, J and clone size, and D and trimming were worked out from the DNA. In the table there are 150,000 to 200,000 clones, approximately 80% of which are singletons. Sequencing was performed on peripheral blood. The TCR comes from a woman aged 80 or older with active or convalescent COVID-19.

CDR3 DNA sequence: TGTGCCAGCAGCGGGACAGTTGGTGAGCAGTACTTC. Protein sequence: CASSGTVGEQYF. The rearrangement uses TRBV11-1 and TRBJ2-7; 7 bases are shared with TRBD1. The CDR3 spans 12 residues. Germline CDR1 SGHAT, CDR2 FQDESV (reference sequence). The trim removed 5 bases at V and 7 bases at J, leaving 5 bases unmatched.